This T cell receptor (beta chain) was identified in a study of low-dose radiotherapy and immunotherapy resistance in tumors. Low-dose radiotherapy and low-dose cyclophosphamide, together with aspirin, ipilimumab and nivolumab, were given to donors. First-strand cDNA used TRAV- and TRBV-specific primers, covering alpha and beta chains. A roughly 22-cycle PCR with a constant-region primer and V-primer adapter amplified TCRs. TCRdb re-called the reads through MiXCR, storing one row per CDR3 protein. The sample holds roughly 11,000 distinct CDR3 sequences, 65% seen once. V was clipped by 5 bases and J by 2 bases; unmatched bases: 8. The V gene's germline CDR1 is SGHAT and CDR2 FQNNGV. This CDR3 spans 16 amino acids.

The sequence was obtained from a human donor with advanced metastatic prostate, ovarian, gallbladder or colorectal cancer (not recorded which). This table probably holds off-target reads from a library built for another chain. The chain carries TRBV11-2 and TRBJ2-3; 9 nucleotides align to TRBD1. The CDR3 here is CASSPPGTGHTDTQYF. CDR3 nucleotide sequence: TGTGCCAGCAGCCCACCCGGGACAGGGCACACAGATACGCAGTATTTT.